Listed below are T cell receptor beta chains from one sample, sequenced in a study of blood T cells in healthy people across ages. TCRdb re-called the 5' RACE reads through MiXCR, storing one row per CDR3 protein. The table lists approximately 1.5 million distinct CDR3 sequences, roughly 43% of them singletons. The source material was blood. The receptors here all came from a woman under 30 in good health. CDR3s include the opening cysteine and the closing phenylalanine or tryptophan. The order of the fields is clone size, V gene, D gene, J gene, CDR3 protein. D genes are given only for firm matches. Clone size is not always given. Where it is, it says once, few, many or a class for expanded clones.

-	TRBV5-1	-	TRBJ1-2	CASSLAAGAALDYGYTF
-	TRBV4-3	TRBD1	TRBJ2-3	CASSNRGLDTQYF
-	TRBV2	-	TRBJ1-6	CASSGRVVESPLHF
-	TRBV6-5	TRBD2	TRBJ2-5	CASSYSASGREETQYF
-	TRBV20-1	TRBD1	TRBJ2-1	CSATRQGGDYNEQFF
-	TRBV5-4	TRBD2	TRBJ2-1	CASSPGLAGARPLYNEQFF
-	TRBV10-3	-	TRBJ2-5	CAIRASETQYF
few	TRBV20-1	-	TRBJ2-7	CSAWGSNSYEQYF
-	TRBV11-2	-	TRBJ1-1	CASSSPGYRAEAFF
-	TRBV14	TRBD2	TRBJ2-1	CASSILAGNEQFF
few	TRBV29-1	-	TRBJ2-4	CSVTGSAKNIQYF
few	TRBV20-1	-	TRBJ2-4	CSARGVGEQYF
-	TRBV12-3/TRBV12-4	TRBD1	TRBJ1-1	CASSLAWGDRDTEAFF
-	TRBV9	-	TRBJ2-5	CASSVRAGGRVIAETQYF
few	TRBV29-1	-	TRBJ2-7	CSVKGRLSYEQYF
few	TRBV6-5	TRBD2	TRBJ2-2	CASSRTRRVGELFF
few	TRBV6-6	TRBD1	TRBJ2-5	CASSYVQGRQETQYF
-	TRBV6-2/TRBV6-3	-	-	CASSTHGPEQYF
-	TRBV24-1	TRBD2	TRBJ2-1	CATSDSGLAGVNEQFF
-	TRBV14	-	TRBJ2-1	CASSRDTSLSYNEQFF
-	TRBV20-1	-	TRBJ1-6	CSARESTGISSPLHF
-	TRBV3-1	-	TRBJ2-3	CASSQDRGLTQYF
-	TRBV20-1	-	TRBJ1-5	CSAQGHTSNQPQHF
few	TRBV7-2	-	TRBJ2-1	CASRKMTSDEQFF
-	TRBV6-2/TRBV6-3	-	TRBJ2-1	CASSYSMGGGNEQFF
-	TRBV7-2	TRBD1	TRBJ2-2	CASSSRQGATGELFF
-	TRBV4-3	TRBD2	TRBJ2-1	CPRLETSGTSPPYNEQFF
-	TRBV29-1	TRBD2	TRBJ2-5	CSVGNLAGGGETQYF
-	TRBV4-1	TRBD2	TRBJ2-1	CASSQGRLAPGEQFF
-	TRBV5-1	-	TRBJ1-1	CASSLGQFDNTEAFF
-	TRBV7-9	-	TRBJ1-2	CASSPVVTGNYGYTF
few	TRBV6-2/TRBV6-3	TRBD2	TRBJ2-7	CASKLSPGLVSYEQYF
-	TRBV3-1	-	TRBJ1-2	CAGSDAGSYGYTF
few	TRBV4-3	-	TRBJ2-7	CASSPGSRGYEQYF
few	TRBV6-6	-	TRBJ1-1	CASRRGSGTEAFF